Shown below are 32 T cell receptor beta chains from a single sample sequenced in a study of T cells in Graves' hyperthyroidism and ophthalmopathy. Amplification targeted TCR beta CDR3 regions from RNA transcripts. First-round RT-PCR targeting the TCR CDR3 was performed with the HTBI primer set. Each CDR3 protein gets one entry after TCRdb re-called the multiplex PCR reads with MiXCR. The sample lists a few hundred thousand distinct CDR3 sequences, under 15% occurring once. The source material was blood. The receptors were gathered from a woman in her thirties with Graves' hyperthyroidism.

The chain links TRBV6-1 to TRBJ1-2; TRBD1 matches 10 bases. Germline CDR1 reads MNHNS; CDR2 reads SASEGT. J gave up 3 bases and V 1 base, and 8 bases lay outside the gene matches. CDR3 length: 17 amino acids. In DNA, the CDR3 is TGTGCCAGCAGTGAAGGAAGGGGACAGGGGTTGTACTATGGCTACACCTTC. Protein sequence: CASSEGRGQGLYYGYTF.

The chain has TRBV2 and TRBJ2-5, with D perhaps matching TRBD2 (6 bases). The ends were cut back, 5 bases at V and 8 bases at J, with 15 bases in the middle. Germline-derived CDR1 and CDR2 are SNHLY and FYNNEI. The CDR3 contains 13 residues. CDR3 protein: CASSTASAGTQYF. DNA for the CDR3: TGTGCCAGCAGTACGGCTAGCGCAGGCACCCAGTACTTC.

The chain is built from TRBV5-8 and TRBJ2-1; a weak D match, TRBD2 (6 bases). CDR1 is SGHTS, CDR2 YDEGEE, per germline. V shed 1 base and J shed 2 bases, with 10 bases lying between them. This CDR3 region has 15 residues. CDR3 sequence reads: CASSLWGTAYNEQFF. CDR3 sequence (DNA): TGTGCCAGCAGCTTGTGGGGGACTGCCTACAATGAGCAGTTCTTC.

This clonotype was observed many times. The rearrangement uses TRBV20-1 and TRBJ2-1, with 10 bases matching TRBD2. The trim removed 1 base at V and 5 bases at J, leaving 8 bases unmatched. The germline V gene has CDR1 DFQATT and CDR2 SNEGSKA (reference sequence). The CDR3 has 16 amino acids. The chain's CDR3 is CSARGLAGVGDNEQFF. CDR3 nucleotide sequence: TGCAGTGCTAGAGGCCTAGCGGGGGTCGGCGACAATGAGCAGTTCTTC.

This clonotype appeared many times. This chain uses TRBV7-9 with TRBJ2-1, with 8 bases identical to TRBD1. Germline-derived CDR1 and CDR2 are SEHNR and FQNEAQ (reference sequence). The CDR3 extends over 14 amino acids. Germline trimming cut 4 bases from V and 7 bases from J; bases unmatched to any gene: 6. DNA for the CDR3: TGTGCCAGCAGCTCGACAGGGGCGGGGAATGAGCAGTTCTTC. Translated: CASSSTGAGNEQFF.

This clonotype turned up a few times. The CDR3 bases are TGTGCCAGCGGGCTAGCGGGACCAAACAATGAGCAGTTCTTC. Translated: CASGLAGPNNEQFF. This chain connects TRBV7-3 to TRBJ2-1, with 9 bases that match TRBD2. The ends lost 8 bases at V and 5 bases at J; junction bases unmatched: 7. Per germline, CDR1 SGHTA and CDR2 FQGTGA. This CDR3 contains 14 residues.

This clonotype was seen a few times. The gene calls are TRBV28 and TRBJ2-7; no definite D call. This CDR3 has 11 residues. The ends were cut back, 10 bases at V and 7 bases at J, with 14 bases in the middle. Germline CDR1 MDHEN, CDR2 SYDVKM. The CDR3 bases are TGTGCCATCGTATCGTTGGAGGAGCAGTACTTC. Its translation: CAIVSLEEQYF.

This clonotype was picked up many times. The J gene is TRBJ2-1, the V gene TRBV5-1, with 10 nucleotides matching TRBD2. This CDR3 has 16 amino acids. The junction had 9 bases not matched to a gene; V was cut back by 4 bases and J by 5 bases. CDR1 SGHRS and CDR2 YFSETQ come from the germline V gene. The CDR3 region is CASSGFSGRFNNEQFF. The CDR3 DNA is TGCGCCAGCAGCGGGTTTAGCGGGAGGTTCAACAATGAGCAGTTCTTC.

In DNA form, the CDR3 reads TGTGCCAGCAGCCCCGGGCGGGGAGGGGATAATGAAAAACTGTTTTTT. Translated: CASSPGRGGDNEKLFF. The V call is TRBV25-1, the J call TRBJ1-4; tentative D call: TRBD1 (5 bases). The CDR3 has 16 amino acids. With 6 bases removed from V and 4 bases from J, the gap between germline ends came to 18 bases. CDR1 and CDR2 from the germline V gene are MGHDK and SYGVNS.

The V and J genes are TRBV7-9 and TRBJ2-2; 9 positions match TRBD1. Germline values: CDR1 SEHNR, CDR2 FQNEAQ (reference sequence). The CDR3 extends over 17 amino acids. V shed 4 bases, J shed 4 bases, and the junction held 10 bases outside the gene matches. The CDR3 nucleotides read TGTGCCAGCAGCTCAAGAACCGGGACAGGGTTCACCGGGGAGCTGTTTTTT. Translating gives CASSSRTGTGFTGELFF.

This clonotype was counted between two and nine times. This chain connects TRBV6-2 or TRBV6-3 to TRBJ1-5, with D perhaps TRBD1 (6 bases). The length of the CDR3 is 14 residues. Trimming shortened V by 2 bases and J by 7 bases, and 12 bases separated the two germline ends. The germline CDR1 and CDR2 sequences are MNHEY and SVGEGT. This chain's CDR3 is CASSYPGGWQPQHF. CDR3 coding DNA: TGTGCCAGCAGTTACCCGGGGGGCTGGCAGCCCCAGCATTTT.

This clonotype was detected only a few times. The rearrangement links TRBV30 to TRBJ1-2; no reliable D call. V shed 1 base and J shed 4 bases, with 7 bases lying between them. The CDR3 sequence is 12 residues long. In germline, CDR1 is GTSNPN, CDR2 SVGIG (reference sequence). The CDR3 bases are TGTGCCTGGAGTGGAGCAGTCTATGGCTACACCTTC. Its translation is CAWSGAVYGYTF.

This clonotype has ten or more counts. This chain connects TRBV7-8 to TRBJ2-1, with D unresolved. CDR3 length: 11 amino acids. Germline CDR1 and CDR2: SGHVS and FQNEAQ. Trimming cost V 8 bases and J 8 bases, with 10 bases left between them. The CDR3 DNA follows: TGTGCCAGCGGCGGAGCCGATGAGCAGTTCTTC. Translation gives CASGGADEQFF.

This clonotype appeared many times. The J gene is TRBJ1-5, the V gene TRBV27; 8 nucleotides line up with TRBD1. Germline trimming cut 9 bases from V and 2 bases from J; bases unmatched to any gene: 9. From germline, CDR1 is MNHEY and CDR2 SMNVEV (reference sequence). The CDR3 totals 15 residues. CDR3 sequence reads: CASRKGGQGNQPQHF. The CDR3 DNA sequence: TGTGCCAGTCGTAAAGGGGGACAGGGCAATCAGCCCCAGCATTTT.

This clonotype has just a few counts. J is TRBJ2-7 and V is TRBV27; D is undetermined. This CDR3 comprises 13 residues. V gave up 4 bases and J gave up 6 bases, with 13 bases separating them. CDR1 is MNHEY and CDR2 is SMNVEV in the germline V gene (reference sequence). The CDR3: CASSYTHTSEQYF. CDR3 nucleotides: TGTGCCAGCAGTTATACCCATACGAGCGAGCAGTACTTC.

This clonotype was seen at least ten times. The V gene is TRBV3-1, the J gene TRBJ2-5; TRBD1 matches 7 bases. The CDR3 loop spans 16 amino acids. V shed 1 base, J shed 4 bases, and the junction held 9 bases outside the gene matches. CDR1 and CDR2 (germline): LGHDT, YNNKEL (reference sequence). CDR3 nucleotides: TGTGCCAGCAGCCAAGTTCGAGGGGGCGCGGGAGAGACCCAGTACTTC. Translation gives CASSQVRGGAGETQYF.

This chain joins TRBV4-1 and TRBJ2-7, with TRBD2 identical over 8 bases. Germline V lookup: CDR1 MGHRA, CDR2 YSYEKL. After removal of 0 bases from V and 9 bases from J, the junction contained 13 bases not matched to a gene. The CDR3 loop spans 16 amino acids. CDR3 protein: CASSQERLAGRVGQYF. In nucleotides, the CDR3 is TGCGCCAGCAGCCAAGAGAGGCTAGCGGGCCGAGTGGGGCAGTACTTC.

In this sample, this clonotype turned up many times. The chain recombines TRBV10-3 with TRBJ2-1; D perhaps matches TRBD2 (5 bases). The germline V gene encodes CDR1 ENHRY and CDR2 SYGVKD. The V gene lost 5 bases and the J gene lost 5 bases, with 7 bases spanning the gap. There are 12 residues in the CDR3. The CDR3 DNA sequence: TGTGCCATCAGTAAGGGAGACAATGAGCAGTTCTTC. It codes for CAISKGDNEQFF.

This clonotype was recorded a few times. An end of the junction does not agree with germline; a read error may underlie this. The V and J genes are TRBV5-1 and TRBJ2-5; weak D call: TRBD1 (7 bases). Germline-derived CDR1 and CDR2 are SGHRS and YFSETQ. There are 16 residues in the CDR3. The DNA of the CDR3 is TGTGCCAGCAGCTTGGCGTCAGGGGGGTACCAAGAGACCCAGTACTTC. It translates to CASSLASGGYQETQYF.

The chain recombines TRBV20-1 with TRBJ2-7; 7 nucleotides match TRBD2. Germline-derived CDR1 and CDR2 are DFQATT and SNEGSKA (reference sequence). V lost 2 bases, J lost 1 base, and 5 bases stayed unmatched. The CDR3 sequence is 14 residues long. CDR3 nucleotide sequence: TGCAGTGCTAGACCTCTAGCGGAGTCCTACGAGCAGTACTTC. Translation: CSARPLAESYEQYF.

The chain combines TRBV9 with TRBJ2-2; tentative D call: TRBD1 (5 bases). This CDR3 is 15 amino acids long. V was trimmed by 4 bases and J by 0 bases, leaving 10 bases between them. CDR1 SGDLS and CDR2 YYNGEE come from the germline V gene. CDR3 protein: CASSPRQTNTGELFF. In nucleotides, the CDR3 is TGTGCCAGCAGCCCGAGACAGACGAACACCGGGGAGCTGTTTTTT.

This clonotype occurred a few times. V gene TRBV12-3 or TRBV12-4 combines with J gene TRBJ1-3; no firm D call. The V and J ends lost 5 bases and 9 bases respectively, with 14 bases between them. The CDR3 spans 13 residues. The CDR3 coding sequence is TGTGCCAGCAGTCCCGCCCGTGTAGGCACCATATATTTT. Protein: CASSPARVGTIYF.

This clonotype has more than one count but fewer than ten. The chain uses TRBV19 and TRBJ2-7, with a tentative D call TRBD1 (5 bases). Germline loops: CDR1 LNHDA, CDR2 SQIVND (reference sequence). V was trimmed by 7 bases and J by 6 bases, leaving 10 bases between them. This CDR3 comprises 11 residues. For the CDR3, the DNA is TGTGCCAGTACCCAGGGTACCGAGCAGTACTTC. Protein: CASTQGTEQYF.

This clonotype showed up many times. CDR3 region: CASSSGPGGIQYF. The CDR3 DNA follows: TGTGCCAGCAGTTCTGGACCCGGGGGGATTCAGTACTTC. This chain connects TRBV28 to TRBJ2-4; TRBD2 matches 7 bases. The CDR3 is made up of 13 amino acids. Trimming took 4 bases from V and 10 from J; bases not matched to a gene: 7. Germline assignment: CDR1 MDHEN and CDR2 SYDVKM. The entire variable domain, with the rest obtained from reference TRBV28 and TRBJ2-4, is as follows: DVKVTQSSRYLVKRTGEKVFLECVQDMDHENMFWYRQDPGLGLRLIYFSYDVKMKEKGDIPEGYSVSREKKERFSLILESASTNQTSMYLCASSSGPGGIQYFGAGTRLSVL.

This sequence joins TRBV29-1 and TRBJ2-1; tentatively, D is TRBD2 (5 bases). This CDR3 comprises 12 residues. Trimming shortened V by 2 bases and J by 6 bases, and 8 bases separated the two germline ends. Germline V gives CDR1 SQVTM, CDR2 ANQGSEA. CDR3 residues: CSVELASNEQFF. The CDR3 bases are TGCAGCGTTGAACTAGCATCCAATGAGCAGTTCTTC.

This clonotype was recorded at least ten times. The chain combines TRBV20-1 with TRBJ2-5; 8 bases are shared with TRBD1. Germline V gives CDR1 DFQATT, CDR2 SNEGSKA (reference sequence). The CDR3 is made up of 16 amino acids. Trimming took 2 bases from V and 1 from J; bases not matched to a gene: 9. CDR3 residues: CSARRRQGRPQETQYF. In DNA form, the CDR3 reads TGCAGTGCTAGACGAAGACAGGGGAGACCCCAAGAGACCCAGTACTTC.

V is TRBV19 and J is TRBJ1-1; D call uncertain. CDR1 and CDR2 (germline): LNHDA, SQIVND (reference sequence). CDR3 length: 17 residues. The V and J ends lost 1 base and 0 bases respectively, with 15 bases between them. The CDR3 is CASSIVSWRSMNTEAFF. For the CDR3, the DNA is TGTGCCAGTAGTATAGTTAGTTGGCGGTCCATGAACACTGAAGCTTTCTTT.

In this sample, this clonotype turned up many times. V and J are TRBV29-1 and TRBJ2-1, with 14 bases matching TRBD2. The junction had 10 bases not matched to a gene; V was cut back by 6 bases and J by 12 bases. This CDR3 is built from 14 residues. In germline, CDR1 is SQVTM, CDR2 ANQGSEA. The CDR3 DNA sequence: TGCAGCGTACCGGGACTAGCGGGAGCAGAGGGGCAGTTCTTC. Protein: CSVPGLAGAEGQFF.

The rearrangement links TRBV6-1 to TRBJ2-3; 8 positions match TRBD1. Trimming took 5 bases from V and 5 from J; bases not matched to a gene: 6. The V gene's germline CDR1 is MNHNS and CDR2 SASEGT. The CDR3 loop spans 14 amino acids. CDR3 sequence (DNA): TGTGCCAGCAGTCAACAGGGGGAGAGAGATACGCAGTATTTT. Its protein is CASSQQGERDTQYF.

This clonotype came up many times. The chain carries TRBV6-2 or TRBV6-3 and TRBJ2-1; D remains ambiguous. Germline V gives CDR1 MNHEY, CDR2 SVGEGT. The CDR3 covers 11 residues. The ends were cut back, 4 bases at V and 10 bases at J, with 8 bases in the middle. In DNA, the CDR3 is TGTGCCAGCAGTTCTCTGCCCGAGCAGTTCTTC. Protein sequence: CASSSLPEQFF.

In its sample, this clonotype was seen a few times. The genes are TRBV4-1 and TRBJ2-3, with a tentative D call TRBD2 (7 bases). The CDR3 is 15 amino acids. The germline V gene has CDR1 MGHRA and CDR2 YSYEKL. V gave up 4 bases and J gave up 2 bases, with 13 bases separating them. CDR3 residues: CASSPSGTLTDTQYF. Here the CDR3 DNA reads TGCGCCAGCAGCCCGAGCGGGACACTCACAGATACGCAGTATTTT.

A word on this clonotype: This may come from a read error, since a much larger clone is one base off. The chain recombines TRBV3-1 with TRBJ2-5; unclear D gene. Germline CDR1 LGHDT, CDR2 YNNKEL (reference sequence). The CDR3 length is 15 residues. Trimming left V 1 base short and J 2 bases short, with 11 bases between. The CDR3 is CASSQARSLQETQYF. CDR3 bases: TGTGCCAGCAGCCAAGCACGCAGTCTTCAAGAGACCCAGTACTTC.